Given below is one T cell receptor beta chain in context. Its antigen has not been determined. No much larger clone is present one base from it, and per-base qualities are unavailable. This specimen belongs to a study of T-cell memory formation after mild COVID-19 (dated by TCRdb to the early 2020s). At the level of the whole study: TCR sequence clusters from the two donors were largely donor specific. In two donors, T-cell clones that expanded and contracted after mild COVID-19 were tracked by sequencing TCRalpha and TCRbeta repertoires over time. The cohort was made up of two young adult volunteers, one female and one male, who were previously healthy. Overall study results and their limits: Clones that contracted from day 15 to 85 showed balanced CD4/CD8 phenotypes, whereas a second wave of clones that expanded from day 15 to 37 leaned towards CD4+. SARS-CoV-2 specificity was not confirmed for the second-wave clones peaking on day 37. The study covered only a couple of mild cases, and larger cohorts including severe cases with pre-infection samples were considered necessary. Some responding clones were detected in pre-infection memory, which suggested that pre-existing cross-reactive memory T cells had joined the SARS-CoV-2 response. Contracting CD4+ clones were found mainly in CM and EM memory subsets, while CD8+ clones were enriched in EMRA.

Its CDR3 holds 16 amino acids, cysteine through phenylalanine. Only the CDR3 DNA is retained, 48 bases long and in frame from the first base. From V the trimming removes 1 base and from J it removes 2 bases, while the gene matches leave 6 bases of the junction unaccounted for. The CDR1 and CDR2 encoded by the germline V gene are LGHNA and YNFKEQ. The instrument was an Illumina NovaSeq 6000. TCRalpha and TCRbeta cDNA libraries were constructed by 5'RACE with constant-segment primers, with sample barcodes and unique molecular identifiers being introduced. RNA was extracted from every sample with Trizol reagent. The libraries were amplified in two PCR steps, and the second step added a second sample barcode and Illumina TruSeq adapters. Libraries were sequenced on an Illumina NovaSeq with 2 x 150 bp paired-end reads. The authors' pipeline ran thus. Reads were demultiplexed and collapsed into UMI-guided consensus sequences with migec v1.2.7. Using mixcr v2.1.11, the UMI consensuses were aligned to TRA and TRB V and J templates and assembled into clonotypes. A clonotype was counted as expanded or contracted only when both edgeR and NoisET called the clonotype significant, with the noise models trained on biological replicates. edgeR calls used a false discovery rate-adjusted p below 0.01 and a log2 fold-change threshold of 1. As an exploratory analysis of dynamics, PCA with hierarchical clustering was applied to max-normalized trajectories of the 1000 most abundant clonotypes. Separately sequenced CD4+ and CD8+ repertoires were used to assign the CD4 or CD8 phenotype of responding clones. TCRdb took the public reads, trimmed them with fastp at Q25, ran MiXCR for clone calling and kept in-frame beta chains. CDR3 protein sequences are deduplicated, and each keeps its most common genes and DNA. The V and J calls were determined by TCRdb, not by the authors. The sample contains 450,000 or so distinct CDR3 sequences, around a quarter of them found a single time. In total, the top ten clones hold about an eighth of the sample.

Ficoll-Paque density gradient centrifugation was used to isolate PBMCs. The chain joins TRBV4-2 to TRBJ2-3, and 7 junction bases match TRBD2. The receptor was derived from an adult woman who had mild COVID-19 (a few samples of this study predate the infection). The sample titles of this study are shuffled in the database, so cell type and time point are left out; the donor was told from shared clones. Sequencing used PBMCs or a T cell subset sorted from them (not recorded which). The bases are TGTGCCAGCAGCCAAGGACTAGCAGATAACACAGATACGCAGTATTTT. It translates to CASSQGLADNTDTQYF.